The source of this T cell receptor beta chain is a study of T cells in Graves' hyperthyroidism and ophthalmopathy. RNA transcripts gave rise to amplified TCR beta CDR3 regions. HTBI primers drove first-round RT-PCR of the TCR CDR3. MiXCR, run by TCRdb on the multiplex PCR reads, gives a single entry per CDR3 protein. This sample has 350,000 to 450,000 distinct CDR3 sequences, with approximately 14% found just once. V shed 2 bases, J shed 2 bases, and the junction held 3 bases outside the gene matches. This CDR3 contains 16 residues. Germline V lookup: CDR1 LGHNT, CDR2 FRNRAP. Specimen: blood. The TCR comes from a woman aged 55-75 years with Graves' hyperthyroidism. The rearrangement joins TRBV12-5 to TRBJ1-5; 10 nucleotides align to TRBD1. Here the CDR3 DNA reads TGTGCTAGTGGTTTGTGGGACAGGGGAGGCAATCAGCCCCAGCATTTT. Its translation is CASGLWDRGGNQPQHF.